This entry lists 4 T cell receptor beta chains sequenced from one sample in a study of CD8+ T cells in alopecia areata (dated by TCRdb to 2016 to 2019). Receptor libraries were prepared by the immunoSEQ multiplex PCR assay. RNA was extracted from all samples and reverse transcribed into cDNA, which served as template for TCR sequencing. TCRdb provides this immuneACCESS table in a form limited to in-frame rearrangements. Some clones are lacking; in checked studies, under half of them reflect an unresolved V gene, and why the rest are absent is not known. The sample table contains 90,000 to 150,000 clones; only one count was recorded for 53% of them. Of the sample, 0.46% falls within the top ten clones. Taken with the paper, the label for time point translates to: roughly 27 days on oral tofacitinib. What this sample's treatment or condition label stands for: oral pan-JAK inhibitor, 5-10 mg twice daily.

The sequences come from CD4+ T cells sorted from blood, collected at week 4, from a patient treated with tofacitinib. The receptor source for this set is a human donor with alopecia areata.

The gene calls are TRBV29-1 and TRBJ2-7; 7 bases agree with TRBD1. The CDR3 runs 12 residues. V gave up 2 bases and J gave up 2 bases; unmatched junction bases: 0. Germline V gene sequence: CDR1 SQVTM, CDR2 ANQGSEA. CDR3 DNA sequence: TGCAGCGTTGAAACAGGGGCCTACGAGCAGTACTTC. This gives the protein CSVETGAYEQYF.

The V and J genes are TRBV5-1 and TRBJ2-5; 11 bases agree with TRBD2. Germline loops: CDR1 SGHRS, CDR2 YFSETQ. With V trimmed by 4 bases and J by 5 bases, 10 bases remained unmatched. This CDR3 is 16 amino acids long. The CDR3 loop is CASSRGTSGLDETQYF. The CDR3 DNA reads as TGCGCCAGCAGCAGAGGGACTAGCGGTTTGGATGAGACCCAGTACTTC. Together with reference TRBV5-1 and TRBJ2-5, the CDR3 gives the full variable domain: KAGVTQTPRYLIKTRGQQVTLSCSPISGHRSVSWYQQTPGQGLQFLFEYFSETQRNKGNFPGRFSGRQFSNSRSEMNVSTLELGDSALYLCASSRGTSGLDETQYFGPGTRLLVL.

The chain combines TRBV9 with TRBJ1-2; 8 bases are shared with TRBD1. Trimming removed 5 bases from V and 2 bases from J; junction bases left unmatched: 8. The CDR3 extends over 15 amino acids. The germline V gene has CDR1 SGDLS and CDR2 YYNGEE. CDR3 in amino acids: CASREPGQGNYGYTF. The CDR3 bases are TGTGCCAGCAGGGAACCCGGACAGGGAAACTATGGCTACACCTTC.

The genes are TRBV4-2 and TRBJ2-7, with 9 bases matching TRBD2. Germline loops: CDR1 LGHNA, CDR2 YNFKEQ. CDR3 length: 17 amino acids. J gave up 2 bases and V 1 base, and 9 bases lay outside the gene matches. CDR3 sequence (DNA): TGTGCCAGCAGCCAAGCGGCTCGAGCGGGAGGAACCTACGAGCAGTACTTC. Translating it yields CASSQAARAGGTYEQYF.